Reported below is one TCR beta chain. TCRdb's table, derived via immunoSEQ multiplex PCR, lists solely in-frame clones and lacks some. The sample records 250,000 or so clones, 88% being singletons. This entry belongs to a study of blood T cell repertoires in COVID-19. Study at large: Spain, Italy and the United States supplied samples that represented acute and convalescent COVID-19.

CDR3 size: 13 residues. V shed 4 bases and J 6 bases; nucleotides not matched to a gene: 4. From germline, CDR1 is GTSNPN and CDR2 SVGIG (reference sequence). The chain employs TRBV30 and TRBJ1-4; 8 positions agree with TRBD1. The sequence was collected from a woman between 35 and 50 years old who had recovered from COVID-19. The sequenced material came from peripheral blood. Here the CDR3 reads CAWTTGGDEKLFF. As DNA, the CDR3 is TGTGCCTGGACCACAGGGGGAGATGAAAAACTGTTTTTT.